These T cell receptor beta chains were read from a single sample in a study of shared clonotypes between healthy human individuals. TCRdb's copy holds only in-frame clones and misses some; the assay was immunoSEQ multiplex PCR. The sample shows a few million clones, more than 80% of them seen only once. The sample consisted of naive CD4+ T cells sorted from blood. The receptors here all came from a man younger than 35 in good health. The CDR3 runs from the conserved cysteine through the conserved F or W. A D gene is named only where the DNA matches it firmly. For some rows the clone size is stated as once, few or many, or as a class when expanded; others skip it.

CDR3aa: CASSLLRGFAYEQYF; CDR3nt: TGTGCCAGCAGCTTGCTCCGGGGGTTTGCCTACGAGCAGTACTTC; d_gene: -; j_gene: TRBJ2-7; abundance: -; v_gene: TRBV5-5
CDR3aa: CASSWGLAGNEQFF; CDR3nt: TGTGCCAGCAGCTGGGGACTAGCAGGAAATGAGCAGTTCTTC; d_gene: TRBD2; j_gene: TRBJ2-1; abundance: -; v_gene: TRBV7-9
CDR3aa: CASSLDPGLLARGNTEAFF; CDR3nt: TGTGCCAGCAGCCTGGATCCGGGGCTTCTAGCAAGGGGAAACACTGAAGCTTTCTTT; d_gene: -; j_gene: TRBJ1-1; abundance: -; v_gene: TRBV5-5
CDR3aa: CASRTARDASGSPLHF; CDR3nt: TGTGCCAGTAGGACCGCCCGGGACGCATCGGGTTCACCCCTCCACTTT; d_gene: -; j_gene: TRBJ1-6; abundance: -; v_gene: TRBV19
CDR3aa: CASSPMQGGGGTEAFF; CDR3nt: TGTGCCAGCTCACCAATGCAGGGGGGGGGCGGCACTGAAGCTTTCTTT; d_gene: TRBD1; j_gene: TRBJ1-1; abundance: -; v_gene: TRBV18
CDR3aa: CASSLSNRGDGYTF; CDR3nt: TGCGCCAGCAGCTTGTCGAACAGGGGGGATGGCTACACCTTC; d_gene: TRBD1; j_gene: TRBJ1-2; abundance: -; v_gene: TRBV5-1
CDR3aa: CASSLGGVGVNEQFF; CDR3nt: TGTGCCAGCAGTCTGGGGGGGGTAGGAGTGAATGAGCAGTTCTTC; d_gene: TRBD2; j_gene: TRBJ2-1; abundance: -; v_gene: TRBV2
CDR3aa: CASSYGAGTSIYGYTF; CDR3nt: TGTGCCAGCAGTTATGGGGCAGGCACCAGTATTTATGGCTACACCTTC; d_gene: -; j_gene: TRBJ1-2; abundance: -; v_gene: TRBV6-5
CDR3aa: CATDTGMGSYEQYF; CDR3nt: TGTGCCACAGATACCGGGATGGGCAGCTACGAGCAGTACTTC; d_gene: -; j_gene: TRBJ2-7; abundance: -; v_gene: TRBV5-5
CDR3aa: CASSLSGGVAGELFF; CDR3nt: TGTGCCAGCAGTTTAAGTGGGGGCGTGGCCGGGGAGCTGTTTTTT; d_gene: -; j_gene: TRBJ2-2; abundance: -; v_gene: TRBV6-6
CDR3aa: CAWSQTGYSYGYTF; CDR3nt: TGTGCCTGGAGTCAGACAGGGTATAGCTATGGCTACACCTTC; d_gene: TRBD1; j_gene: TRBJ1-2; abundance: -; v_gene: TRBV30
CDR3aa: CASSNLAGGSEETQYF; CDR3nt: TGCGCCAGCAGCAACCTAGCGGGAGGTTCAGAGGAGACCCAGTACTTC; d_gene: TRBD2; j_gene: TRBJ2-5; abundance: -; v_gene: TRBV4-3
CDR3aa: CASSLGQGVGSPLHF; CDR3nt: TGTGCCAGCAGCTTGGGACAGGGGGTCGGATCACCCCTCCACTTT; d_gene: TRBD1; j_gene: TRBJ1-6; abundance: -; v_gene: TRBV5-6
CDR3aa: CASSHGEARGLSGELFF; CDR3nt: TGCGCCAGCAGCCACGGGGAGGCCCGAGGTTTGTCCGGGGAGCTGTTTTTT; d_gene: -; j_gene: TRBJ2-2; abundance: -; v_gene: TRBV5-1
CDR3aa: CASSNREGGQPQHF; CDR3nt: TGTGCCAGTAGTAACAGGGAGGGTGGTCAGCCCCAGCATTTT; d_gene: -; j_gene: TRBJ1-5; abundance: -; v_gene: TRBV19
CDR3aa: CATLAGGQWRWETQYF; CDR3nt: TGTGCCACCCTGGCCGGGGGCCAGTGGCGCTGGGAGACCCAGTACTTC; d_gene: -; j_gene: TRBJ2-5; abundance: many; v_gene: TRBV27
CDR3aa: CASSVDRGGEAFF; CDR3nt: TGTGCCAGCAGTGTTGACAGGGGAGGTGAAGCTTTCTTT; d_gene: TRBD1; j_gene: TRBJ1-1; abundance: -; v_gene: TRBV6-1
CDR3aa: CASSLDRGYEQYF; CDR3nt: TGTGCCAGCAGCCTCGACAGGGGATACGAGCAGTACTTC; d_gene: TRBD1; j_gene: TRBJ2-7; abundance: -; v_gene: TRBV5-5
CDR3aa: CASSLAGYQDIQYF; CDR3nt: TGTGCCAGCAGCTTGGCTGGGTACCAGGACATTCAGTACTTC; d_gene: -; j_gene: TRBJ2-4; abundance: -; v_gene: TRBV5-4
CDR3aa: CASSFARTHDEQYF; CDR3nt: TGTGCCAGCAGCTTTGCACGGACACACGACGAGCAGTACTTC; d_gene: -; j_gene: TRBJ2-7; abundance: -; v_gene: TRBV7-8